The 31 T cell receptor beta chains reported below all come from one sample, sequenced in a study of T cell responses to AZD1222 COVID-19 vaccine. Repertoires were generated with immunoSEQ multiplex PCR, while TCRdb's copy carries only in-frame clones and drops some. The sample includes fewer than 200,000 clones, 85% to 90% of them seen just once. The starting material was peripheral blood, obtained 28 days after the second AZD1222 dose. Source of these receptors: an adult who received the AZD1222 COVID-19 vaccine.

This rearrangement joins TRBV2 to TRBJ2-5, with TRBD2 identical over 12 bases. There are 17 residues in the CDR3. V gave up 6 bases and J gave up 4 bases; unmatched junction bases: 12. Germline V gene lookup returns CDR1 SNHLY and CDR2 FYNNEI. The CDR3 nucleotides are TGTGCCAGCAGACTTGGACTAGCGGGGCCCCTAGGAGAGACCCAGTACTTC. This codes for CASRLGLAGPLGETQYF.

The J gene is TRBJ1-1, the V gene TRBV11-2; no clear D. The V and J ends lost 2 bases and 8 bases respectively, with 12 bases between them. Germline loops: CDR1 SGHAT, CDR2 FQNNGV. The CDR3 totals 13 residues. CDR3 DNA sequence: TGTGCCAGCAGCTTAATTCGGGGAGCCGAAGCTTTCTTT. Residues: CASSLIRGAEAFF.

V and J are TRBV5-1 and TRBJ2-5; D possibly corresponds to TRBD1 (5 bases). Looked up from germline, CDR1 is SGHRS and CDR2 is YFSETQ. V was clipped by 0 bases and J by 5 bases, with 11 bases between them. The CDR3 is 14 residues long. DNA of the CDR3: TGCGCCAGCAGCTTGGCCTGGGGCGCGGAGACCCAGTACTTC. It translates to CASSLAWGAETQYF.

V usage is TRBV7-8 and J usage is TRBJ2-1, with D possibly being TRBD2 (6 bases). Germline CDR1 SGHVS, CDR2 FQNEAQ. The CDR3 extends over 15 amino acids. V was clipped by 1 base and J by 4 bases, with 11 bases between them. The CDR3 region has the DNA TGTGCCAGCAGCTTAGAGGGTAGCGGATACAATGAGCAGTTCTTC. Amino acid sequence: CASSLEGSGYNEQFF.

This clone was detected only a few times. The V call is TRBV30, the J call TRBJ1-4; D remains ambiguous. Germline V CDR1 and CDR2: GTSNPN, SVGIG (reference sequence). The CDR3 is 13 amino acids. Trimming cost V 1 base and J 8 bases, with 11 bases left between them. CDR3 loop: CAWSATLGEKLFF. In DNA form, the CDR3 reads TGTGCCTGGAGTGCGACCTTAGGCGAAAAACTGTTTTTT. The variable domain in full, completed from reference TRBV30 and TRBJ1-4, reads SQTIHQWPATLVQPVGSPLSLECTVEGTSNPNLYWYRQAAGRGLQLLFYSVGIGQISSEVPQNLSASRPQDRQFILSSKKLLLSDSGFYLCAWSATLGEKLFFGSGTQLSVL.

J is TRBJ2-1 and V is TRBV27, with a possible D match to TRBD2 (5 bases). This CDR3 spans 13 amino acids. The germline V and J ends were trimmed by 4 bases and 10 bases, with 14 bases remaining between them. Germline V gene data show CDR1 as MNHEY and CDR2 as SMNVEV (reference sequence). CDR3 sequence reads: CASSSHSRGEQFF. CDR3 sequence (DNA): TGTGCCAGCAGTTCCCACAGTCGCGGGGAGCAGTTCTTC.

This clone turned up a few times. The CDR3 reads CASSWGIGSYEQYF. For the CDR3, the DNA is TGTGCCAGCAGTTGGGGAATAGGCTCCTACGAGCAGTACTTC. The gene calls are TRBV27 and TRBJ2-7; D uncertain. V gave up 4 bases and J gave up 0 bases, with 10 bases separating them. The CDR3 is made up of 14 amino acids. Germline CDR1 and CDR2: MNHEY and SMNVEV (reference sequence).

V is TRBV15 and J is TRBJ2-7; 7 nucleotides match TRBD2. Germline V gene data show CDR1 as LNHNV and CDR2 as YYDKDF (reference sequence). V was clipped by 3 bases and J by 0 bases; unmatched bases: 2. CDR3 length: 14 residues. The CDR3 is CATSSGGGSYEQYF. CDR3 nucleotide sequence: TGTGCCACCAGCAGTGGGGGGGGCTCCTACGAGCAGTACTTC.

The chain combines TRBV2 with TRBJ1-3, with D perhaps TRBD1 (6 bases). The CDR3 covers 15 residues. Trimming took 4 bases from V and 3 from J, leaving 13 bases between them. Germline CDR1 SNHLY, CDR2 FYNNEI. This CDR3 reads CASSVGGRVGNTIYF. CDR3 DNA sequence: TGTGCCAGCAGTGTTGGGGGGCGCGTTGGAAACACCATATATTTT. Filled out from reference TRBV2 and TRBJ1-3, the complete variable domain reads EPEVTQTPSHQVTQMGQEVILRCVPISNHLYFYWYRQILGQKVEFLVSFYNNEISEKSEIFDDQFSVERPDGSNFTLKIRSTKLEDSAMYFCASSVGGRVGNTIYFGEGSWLTVV.

This chain uses TRBV19 with TRBJ1-1; unclear D gene. Germline CDR1 is LNHDA and CDR2 is SQIVND (reference sequence). V was trimmed by 5 bases and J by 0 bases, leaving 7 bases between them. The CDR3 has 13 residues. The chain's CDR3 is CASSATVNTEAFF. DNA for the CDR3: TGTGCCAGTAGTGCGACGGTGAACACTGAAGCTTTCTTT. The full variable domain, with the rest looked up from reference TRBV19 and TRBJ1-1, is DGGITQSPKYLFRKEGQNVTLSCEQNLNHDAMYWYRQDPGQGLRLIYYSQIVNDFQKGDIAEGYSVSREKKESFPLTVTSAQKNPTAFYLCASSATVNTEAFFGQGTRLTVV.

This clone has more than one count but fewer than ten. This chain connects TRBV29-1 to TRBJ1-2; D unclear. The CDR3 extends over 12 amino acids. V was cut by 7 bases and J by 6 bases, with 15 bases left in between. Germline CDR1 and CDR2: SQVTM and ANQGSEA. The CDR3: CSAEGYGNGYTF. The CDR3 bases are TGCAGCGCCGAAGGGTACGGGAATGGCTACACCTTC.

The chain has TRBV5-8 and TRBJ2-3; TRBD2 matches 8 bases. The junction had 3 bases not matched to a gene; V was cut back by 2 bases and J by 1 base. Germline V gene lookup returns CDR1 SGHTS and CDR2 YDEGEE. The length of the CDR3 is 15 residues. Here the CDR3 DNA reads TGTGCCAGCAGCTTAATTAGCGGGGGCACAGATACGCAGTATTTT. As protein: CASSLISGGTDTQYF.

V usage is TRBV6-2 or TRBV6-3 and J usage is TRBJ2-3; 11 bases align to TRBD2. The length of the CDR3 is 17 residues. The trim removed 2 bases at V and 3 bases at J, leaving 7 bases unmatched. The germline V gene has CDR1 MNHEY and CDR2 SVGEGT. The CDR3 here is CASSYPTSGVVTDTQYF. CDR3 bases: TGTGCCAGCAGTTACCCGACTAGCGGGGTTGTGACAGATACGCAGTATTTT.

The count of this clone is one. The V call is TRBV6-4, the J call TRBJ2-2; 10 nucleotides align to TRBD1. With 5 bases clipped from V and 3 bases from J, the junction kept 3 bases outside the gene matches. Germline V lookup: CDR1 MRHNA, CDR2 SNTAGT. This CDR3 spans 15 amino acids. The CDR3 DNA is TGTGCCAGCAGTTCCGGGACAGGGGACACCGGGGAGCTGTTTTTT. Translation gives CASSSGTGDTGELFF.

The chain combines TRBV7-2 with TRBJ2-3; 9 bases match TRBD2. V lost 0 bases and J lost 4; bases outside the gene matches: 8. The CDR3 extends over 17 amino acids. Per the germline V gene, CDR1 is SGHTA and CDR2 is FQGNSA. CDR3 DNA: TGTGCCAGCAGCTTAGCGCTGGGCGGGGGGGCGTCAGATACGCAGTATTTT. Its protein is CASSLALGGGASDTQYF. Drawing the rest from reference TRBV7-2 and TRBJ2-3, the complete variable domain is GAGVSQSPSNKVTEKGKDVELRCDPISGHTALYWYRQSLGQGLEFLIYFQGNSAPDKSGLPSDRFSAERTGGSVSTLTIQRTQQEDSAVYLCASSLALGGGASDTQYFGPGTRLTVL.

The CDR3 here is CSVGQGAVEAFF. The CDR3 DNA is TGCAGCGTAGGACAGGGGGCCGTTGAAGCTTTCTTT. This sequence joins TRBV29-1 and TRBJ1-1; 11 bases agree with TRBD1. CDR1 and CDR2 (germline): SQVTM, ANQGSEA. The V gene end was trimmed by 6 bases and the J gene end by 7 bases; junction bases not matched to a gene: 4. This CDR3 comprises 12 residues.

This rearrangement joins TRBV5-4 to TRBJ2-2; D call uncertain. Germline assignment: CDR1 SGHNT and CDR2 YYREEE (reference sequence). The length of the CDR3 is 12 residues. Trimming took 4 bases from V and 6 from J, leaving 7 bases between them. The CDR3 DNA reads TGTGCCAGCAGCCGGTCATCCGGGGAGCTGTTTTTT. It yields the protein CASSRSSGELFF.

The rearrangement joins TRBV18 to TRBJ1-1; no definite D call. This CDR3 has 12 residues. Germline V CDR1 and CDR2: KGHSH, LQKENI. Trimming removed 2 bases from V and 9 bases from J, with 10 bases in between. CDR3 region: CASSPEGMKAFF. CDR3 in DNA: TGTGCCAGCTCACCAGAGGGAATGAAAGCTTTCTTT. The full variable domain, rest sourced from reference TRBV18 and TRBJ1-1, is NAGVMQNPRHLVRRRGQEARLRCSPMKGHSHVYWYRQLPEEGLKFMVYLQKENIIDESGMPKERFSAEFPKEGPSILRIQQVVRGDSAAYFCASSPEGMKAFFGQGTRLTVV.

This chain links TRBV4-2 with TRBJ1-2; 7 bases agree with TRBD1. Per germline, CDR1 LGHNA and CDR2 YNFKEQ. The trim removed 4 bases at V and 1 base at J, leaving 3 bases unmatched. The length of the CDR3 is 14 residues. The CDR3 DNA reads as TGTGCCAGCAGCCCTGGGGACAGTAACTATGGCTACACCTTC. The encoded protein is CASSPGDSNYGYTF.

This clone was seen more than once but under ten times. CDR3 loop: CASSHRDTDEQFF. In DNA form, the CDR3 reads TGTGCCAGCAGCCACCGGGACACCGATGAGCAGTTCTTC. J is TRBJ2-1 and V is TRBV5-4, with D perhaps TRBD1 (6 bases). CDR1 is SGHNT, CDR2 YYREEE, per germline (reference sequence). V lost 4 bases and J 8 bases, leaving 13 bases between the germline ends. There are 13 residues in the CDR3.

The chain has TRBV6-5 and TRBJ1-5; D perhaps matches TRBD1 (5 bases). The CDR3 length is 14 residues. CDR1 MNHEY and CDR2 SVGAGI come from the germline V gene. Trimming shortened V by 8 bases and J by 6 bases, and 17 bases separated the two germline ends. The CDR3 loop reads CASGWQRGGQPQHF. The CDR3 nucleotides are TGTGCCAGCGGATGGCAGAGGGGCGGTCAGCCCCAGCATTTT.

J is TRBJ2-7 and V is TRBV29-1; 10 positions match TRBD2. The length of the CDR3 is 11 residues. Germline V gives CDR1 SQVTM, CDR2 ANQGSEA. V shed 6 bases, J shed 7 bases, and the junction held 3 bases outside the gene matches. The CDR3 DNA follows: TGCAGCGTCCAAGCGGGGGGGGAGCAGTACTTC. This encodes CSVQAGGEQYF.

The chain has TRBV30 and TRBJ2-7; 10 bases match TRBD1. V lost 3 bases to trimming and J lost 3 bases; unmatched junction nucleotides: 5. Germline V gene data show CDR1 as GTSNPN and CDR2 as SVGIG (reference sequence). The length of the CDR3 is 14 residues. The CDR3 DNA reads TGTGCCTGGAGCTCAGACAGGGGGCTCTACGAGCAGTACTTC. This encodes CAWSSDRGLYEQYF.

Here the CDR3 DNA reads TGTGCCACCAGCAGAGGGGGGGAGCCTTCGCCCCTAGAGACCCAGTACTTC. Amino acids: CATSRGGEPSPLETQYF. The chain recombines TRBV15 with TRBJ2-5; D may be TRBD2 (6 bases). Trimming took off 1 base at V and 4 bases at J, with 19 bases between the two ends. The CDR3 totals 17 residues. Per the germline V gene, CDR1 is LNHNV and CDR2 is YYDKDF (reference sequence).

This clone appeared a single time. The chain combines TRBV19 with TRBJ2-3, with 7 bases matching TRBD1. V shed 3 bases, J shed 2 bases, and the junction held 5 bases outside the gene matches. The V gene's germline CDR1 is LNHDA and CDR2 SQIVND (reference sequence). CDR3 length: 15 residues. CDR3 DNA: TGTGCCAGTAGTATCTCAGGGGGTCTCACAGATACGCAGTATTTT. This encodes CASSISGGLTDTQYF.

The rearrangement links TRBV5-6 to TRBJ2-1, with D possibly matching TRBD1 (5 bases). The CDR3 runs to 16 residues. Looked up from germline, CDR1 is SGHDT and CDR2 is YYEEEE. Trimming stripped 4 bases from V and 6 bases from J, with 20 bases between. CDR3 nucleotides: TGTGCCAGCAGCCAATTGACAGTTTCTGTTGGCAATGAGCAGTTCTTC. It encodes CASSQLTVSVGNEQFF. Full variable domain (outside the CDR3, taken from reference TRBV5-6 and TRBJ2-1): DAGVTQSPTHLIKTRGQQVTLRCSPKSGHDTVSWYQQALGQGPQFIFQYYEEEERQRGNFPDRFSGHQFPNYSSELNVNALLLGDSALYLCASSQLTVSVGNEQFFGPGTRLTVL.

This clone was detected once. This rearrangement joins TRBV5-5 to TRBJ2-1, with 10 bases lining up with TRBD1. This CDR3 has 14 residues. Per germline, CDR1 SGHKS and CDR2 YYEKEE (reference sequence). V gave up 4 bases and J gave up 11 bases; unmatched junction bases: 9. This CDR3 is CASSNRDRGPKQFF. DNA of the CDR3: TGTGCCAGCAGCAACCGGGACAGGGGTCCGAAGCAGTTCTTC.

The chain combines TRBV6-4 with TRBJ2-2; a weak D match, TRBD2 (5 bases). Germline CDR1 is MRHNA and CDR2 is SNTAGT. The CDR3 contains 14 residues. V was pared by 5 bases and J by 7 bases, with 14 bases between. The CDR3 bases are TGTGCCAGCAGTAAGAGACCAGAGGGCGGGGAGCTGTTTTTT. The encoded protein is CASSKRPEGGELFF.

V gene TRBV20-1 combines with J gene TRBJ2-7; 8 positions agree with TRBD1. The CDR3 runs 14 residues. The V segment lost 3 bases and the J segment 3 bases; nucleotides outside the gene matches: 7. Germline loops: CDR1 DFQATT, CDR2 SNEGSKA (reference sequence). The CDR3 DNA follows: TGCAGTGCTAGTTGGGCGGGACAGGACTACGAGCAGTACTTC. Translating gives CSASWAGQDYEQYF.

The J gene is TRBJ2-5, the V gene TRBV27; D uncertain. The length of the CDR3 is 11 residues. Trimming pared 5 bases from V and 1 base from J, leaving 2 bases between. The germline CDR1 and CDR2 sequences are MNHEY and SMNVEV (reference sequence). This CDR3 reads CASSPQETQYF. The CDR3 DNA reads TGTGCCAGCAGTCCCCAAGAGACCCAGTACTTC.

The rearrangement joins TRBV7-3 to TRBJ1-1, with D possibly matching TRBD1 (6 bases). CDR1 SGHTA and CDR2 FQGTGA come from the germline V gene. The CDR3 contains 15 residues. V lost 2 bases and J lost 4, with 14 bases in between. The CDR3 loop is CASSLGWGRGTEAFF. CDR3 bases: TGTGCCAGCAGCTTAGGCTGGGGGCGAGGCACTGAAGCTTTCTTT.